This T cell receptor beta chain was obtained from a study of blood T cell repertoires in COVID-19. The overall study: Whether acute or convalescent, the COVID-19 samples came from the United States, Italy and Spain. PBMCs, B-cell-depleted T cells, or T cells provided the cDNA or gDNA that made up the material.

Under the authors' procedure: It was from reference gene primer amplification that nucleated cell counts were estimated. Produced via immunoSEQ multiplex PCR; TCRdb's table is partial and in-frame only. Clonal size and the V and J genes are those of that table, whereas D and trimming came from the DNA. This repertoire shows some 250,000 clones, more than 85% found once; its top ten account for about 5%. CDR1 and CDR2 (germline): SGHRS, YFSETQ. Unmatched junction bases numbered 12, after V lost 5 bases and J lost 4 bases. This CDR3 has 16 residues. A Seattle source enrolled patients during active infection and followed them longitudinally.

The sequenced sample consisted of peripheral blood. This TCR came from a woman aged 60 to 75 with COVID-19, enrolled during active disease. The chain links TRBV5-1 to TRBJ1-2; the match to TRBD1 covers 9 bases. The DNA of the CDR3 is TGCGCCAGCAGAAAGGGTACAGGGGGCGATTTCTATGGCTACACCTTC. This sequence encodes CASRKGTGGDFYGYTF.